The present TCR beta chain was sequenced within a study of blood T cell repertoires in COVID-19. Study-wide background: Acute and convalescent COVID-19 samples came from the United States, Italy and Spain. PBMCs, B-cell-depleted T cells, or T cells were the source of the cDNA or gDNA that made up the material.

To note about this clone: The identical CDR3 is also encoded by other nucleotide sequences in the sample.

Original processing notes: Amplification of reference gene primers provided the estimated nucleated cell counts. The table came from immunoSEQ multiplex PCR; TCRdb's copy has only in-frame clones and leaves some out. The V and J calls and clone size are taken from that table; D and trimming were inferred from the DNA. Of approximately 94,000 clones in the sample, just under 80% are singletons; the top ten hold around an eighth. The CDR3 totals 14 residues. Germline loops: CDR1 LNHDA, CDR2 SQIVND (reference sequence). With 3 bases clipped from V and 3 bases from J, the junction kept 2 bases outside the gene matches.

This TCR was sampled from a woman in her seventies with acute or convalescent COVID-19. Material for sequencing was peripheral blood. The V and J genes are TRBV19 and TRBJ2-1; 7 bases are shared with TRBD2. This chain's CDR3 is CASSIGGDYNEQFF. CDR3 DNA: TGTGCCAGTAGTATTGGGGGGGACTACAATGAGCAGTTCTTC.